This TCR beta chain is drawn from a study of blood T cell repertoires in COVID-19. On the study more broadly: COVID-19 samples collected from the United States, Italy and Spain covered acute and convalescent phases. In each case, the material was cDNA or gDNA derived from T cells, B-cell-depleted T cells, or PBMCs.

Under the authors' procedure: Quantification of nucleated cells was approximated via reference gene primer amplification. Clones were sequenced by immunoSEQ multiplex PCR, and TCRdb holds only the in-frame ones, with some missing. The DNA was the basis for D and trimming; V, J and clone size are from that table. This repertoire shows hundreds of thousands of clones, about 90% found once; its top ten account for less than 0.95%. During active infection, Seattle patients enrolled and were then monitored through disease. Germline loops: CDR1 MNHNS, CDR2 SASEGT. Unmatched junction bases numbered 3, after V lost 0 bases and J lost 6 bases. CDR3 length: 14 residues.

Sequencing input: peripheral blood. The TCR comes from a man between 18 and 35 years old with COVID-19, enrolled during active disease. The chain recombines TRBV6-1 with TRBJ2-3; the match to TRBD2 covers 7 bases. CDR3 in amino acids: CASSEAGGDDTQYF. The CDR3 nucleotides are TGTGCCAGCAGTGAAGCGGGAGGGGACGATACGCAGTATTTT.